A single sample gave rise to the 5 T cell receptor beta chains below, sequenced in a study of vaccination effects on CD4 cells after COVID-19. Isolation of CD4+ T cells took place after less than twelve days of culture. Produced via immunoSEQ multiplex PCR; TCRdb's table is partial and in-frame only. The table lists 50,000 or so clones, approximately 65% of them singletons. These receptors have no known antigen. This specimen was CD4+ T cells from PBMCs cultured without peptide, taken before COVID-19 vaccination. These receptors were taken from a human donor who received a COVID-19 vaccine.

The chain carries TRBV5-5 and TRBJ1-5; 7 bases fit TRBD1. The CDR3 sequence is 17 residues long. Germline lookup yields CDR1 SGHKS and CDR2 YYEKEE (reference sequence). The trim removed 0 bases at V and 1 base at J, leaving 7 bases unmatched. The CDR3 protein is CASSLVQGGMSNQPQHF. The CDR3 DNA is TGTGCCAGCAGCTTGGTTCAGGGGGGAATGAGCAATCAGCCCCAGCATTTT.

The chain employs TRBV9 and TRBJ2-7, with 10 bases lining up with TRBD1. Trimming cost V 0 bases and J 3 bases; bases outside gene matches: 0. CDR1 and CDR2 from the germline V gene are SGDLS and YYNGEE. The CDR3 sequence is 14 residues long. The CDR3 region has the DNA TGTGCCAGCAGCGTAGGGGACAGGGGCTACGAGCAGTACTTC. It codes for CASSVGDRGYEQYF.

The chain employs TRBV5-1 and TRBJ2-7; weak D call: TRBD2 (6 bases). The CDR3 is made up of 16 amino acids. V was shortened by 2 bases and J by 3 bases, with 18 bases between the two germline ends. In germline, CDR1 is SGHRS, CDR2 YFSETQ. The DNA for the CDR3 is TGCGCCAGCAGCTTTGGCCCCCCCGGGAGTGGCTACGAGCAGTACTTC. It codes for CASSFGPPGSGYEQYF.

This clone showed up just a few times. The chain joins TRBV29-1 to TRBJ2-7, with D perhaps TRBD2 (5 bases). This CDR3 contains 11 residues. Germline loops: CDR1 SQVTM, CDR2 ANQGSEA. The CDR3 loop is CTPCREGEQYF. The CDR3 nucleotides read TGCACCCCATGCCGGGAAGGCGAGCAGTACTTC.

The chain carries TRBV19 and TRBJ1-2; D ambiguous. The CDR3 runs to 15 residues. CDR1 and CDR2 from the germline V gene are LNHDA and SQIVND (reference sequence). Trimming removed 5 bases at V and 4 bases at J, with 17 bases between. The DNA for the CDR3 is TGTGCCAGTAGTCGCCCGGGCCAGGCCGTCTATGGCTACACCTTC. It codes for CASSRPGQAVYGYTF.